Following are 23 T cell receptor beta chains from one sample sequenced in a study of Ad26.COV2.S vaccination and SARS-CoV-2 variants. The data were produced by immunoSEQ multiplex PCR, yet TCRdb's version contains in-frame clones alone and is incomplete. The sample consists of about 480,000 clones, approximately 90% of them appearing once. Treatment indicated: about 20 received Ad26.COV2.S at low or high dose, single or two shots; roughly five received placebo; per-sample allocation not given. Sample collection was performed on day 63 after the first vaccine or placebo injection. Here the sequenced sample was peripheral blood, taken in a trial of Ad26.COV2.S vaccine versus placebo. The receptors here all came from a person aged 18-60 years who received the Ad26.COV2.S COVID-19 vaccine or a placebo.

The chain is built from TRBV28 and TRBJ1-1; D remains unclear. CDR1 and CDR2 (germline): MDHEN, SYDVKM. The CDR3 runs 14 residues. V lost 2 bases, J lost 1 base, and 8 bases lay in between. CDR3 protein: CASSLPPGNTEAFF. In nucleotides, the CDR3 is TGTGCCAGCAGTTTACCCCCTGGGAACACTGAAGCTTTCTTT.

The rearrangement links TRBV29-1 to TRBJ1-2; D remains unclear. The V end was cut by 3 bases, the J end by 2 bases, with 10 bases between. In germline, CDR1 is SQVTM, CDR2 ANQGSEA. This CDR3 has 13 amino acids. As DNA, the CDR3 is TGCAGCGTTGAGCTCTCCGGAAACTATGGCTACACCTTC. Protein: CSVELSGNYGYTF.

This chain joins TRBV7-2 and TRBJ1-6; no clear D. V was clipped by 1 base and J by 9 bases, with 7 bases between them. CDR1 is SGHTA and CDR2 is FQGNSA in the germline V gene. The CDR3 spans 13 residues. CDR3 sequence: CASSLEMGSPLHF. CDR3 DNA sequence: TGTGCCAGCAGCTTAGAGATGGGTTCACCCCTCCACTTT.

The chain is built from TRBV4-2 and TRBJ2-7, with D tentatively TRBD1 or TRBD2 (5 bases each). Germline loops: CDR1 LGHNA, CDR2 YNFKEQ. V was trimmed by 4 bases and J by 3 bases, leaving 13 bases between them. The CDR3 extends over 14 amino acids. As DNA, the CDR3 is TGTGCCAGCAGCCCGGGGACCGACAGCTACGAGCAGTACTTC. Its translation: CASSPGTDSYEQYF.

This rearrangement joins TRBV4-2 to TRBJ1-1, with 9 bases identical to TRBD1. The CDR3 has 16 residues. J gave up 1 base and V 1 base, and 4 bases lay outside the gene matches. Germline CDR1 LGHNA, CDR2 YNFKEQ. The CDR3 loop is CASSQAGQGKNTEAFF. The CDR3 DNA reads as TGTGCCAGCAGCCAAGCCGGACAGGGGAAGAACACTGAAGCTTTCTTT.

This clone was detected only once. This chain joins TRBV28 and TRBJ1-5; 9 bases line up with TRBD1. The V gene's germline CDR1 is MDHEN and CDR2 SYDVKM. V was clipped by 5 bases and J by 13 bases; unmatched bases: 6. The CDR3 loop spans 12 amino acids. The CDR3 nucleotides read TGTGCCAGCAGTCCCGACAGGGGGGTTCAGCATTTT. Translated, it gives CASSPDRGVQHF.

This sequence joins TRBV20-1 and TRBJ2-1; D perhaps matches TRBD2 (7 bases). Germline values: CDR1 DFQATT, CDR2 SNEGSKA (reference sequence). The CDR3 spans 15 residues. V was shortened by 3 bases and J by 4 bases, with 16 bases between the two germline ends. CDR3 sequence: CSASDLGGLYNEQFF. In nucleotides, the CDR3 is TGCAGTGCTAGTGACTTAGGGGGACTATACAATGAGCAGTTCTTC.

This clone has more than one count but fewer than ten. The V and J genes are TRBV6-4 and TRBJ1-2; D uncertain. This CDR3 spans 14 amino acids. V gave up 4 bases and J gave up 5 bases, with 14 bases separating them. CDR1 is MRHNA and CDR2 is SNTAGT in the germline V gene. CDR3 in DNA: TGTGCCAGCAGTGCCGGAACATGGGATTATGGCTACACCTTC. It translates to CASSAGTWDYGYTF.

The chain employs TRBV5-1 and TRBJ2-7; TRBD2 agrees at 8 bases. V trimming: 0 bases; J trimming: 4 bases; junction bases outside the gene matches: 6. Germline-derived CDR1 and CDR2 are SGHRS and YFSETQ. CDR3 length: 15 residues. CDR3 sequence: CASSLAAGGGYEQYF. CDR3 DNA: TGCGCCAGCAGCTTGGCGGCGGGAGGTGGGTACGAGCAGTACTTC. Combining the CDR3 with reference TRBV5-1 and TRBJ2-7 gives the whole variable domain KAGVTQTPRYLIKTRGQQVTLSCSPISGHRSVSWYQQTPGQGLQFLFEYFSETQRNKGNFPGRFSGRQFSNSRSEMNVSTLELGDSALYLCASSLAAGGGYEQYFGPGTRLTVT.

The chain recombines TRBV20-1 with TRBJ2-1, with TRBD2 identical over 8 bases. The germline V gene encodes CDR1 DFQATT and CDR2 SNEGSKA (reference sequence). The CDR3 is 11 amino acids. The CDR3 sequence is CSVREVPEQFF. The CDR3 bases are TGCTCCGTGCGGGAGGTCCCGGAGCAGTTCTTC.

V gene TRBV1 combines with J gene TRBJ1-6; the DNA was not used to check the table's D call, TRBD1. TRBV1 is a pseudogene segment. The length of the CDR3 is 19 residues. The CDR3 DNA sequence: TGCACCAGCAGCCACAACCGGGACAAGGGCCGATTTAGATTCGGGGCCCTCCACTTT. This gives the protein CTSSHNRDKGRFRFGALHF.

This clone was recorded once. V is TRBV10-3 and J is TRBJ2-3; D not resolved. Trimming took off 3 bases at V and 9 bases at J, with 10 bases between the two ends. There are 12 residues in the CDR3. CDR1 is ENHRY and CDR2 is SYGVKD in the germline V gene. CDR3 nucleotides: TGTGCCATCAGTGACTGGGTTTCAACGCAGTATTTT. It is translated as CAISDWVSTQYF.

This clone is a singleton in its sample. This CDR3 reads CASRTGSNTEAFF. CDR3 sequence (DNA): TGTGCCAGCAGGACAGGTTCGAACACTGAAGCTTTCTTT. This chain joins TRBV7-2 and TRBJ1-1, with D possibly TRBD1 on 6 matching bases. V shed 6 bases and J shed 1 base, with 9 bases lying between them. Per the germline V gene, CDR1 is SGHTA and CDR2 is FQGNSA. The CDR3 totals 13 residues.

This clone was picked up a small number of times. The genes are TRBV2 and TRBJ2-2, with unresolved D. From germline, CDR1 is SNHLY and CDR2 FYNNEI. V gave up 6 bases and J gave up 5 bases, with 13 bases separating them. CDR3 length: 14 residues. Here the CDR3 reads CASSAIRATGELFF. The CDR3 bases are TGTGCCAGCAGCGCTATCCGGGCAACCGGGGAGCTGTTTTTT.

The chain couples TRBV28 to TRBJ2-5; no firm D call. Germline V gene lookup returns CDR1 MDHEN and CDR2 SYDVKM. The CDR3 is made up of 14 amino acids. V lost 6 bases to trimming and J lost 5 bases, with 16 bases between them. For the CDR3, the DNA is TGTGCCAGCAGCACCACAAACGCCGTGGAGACCCAGTACTTC. Its translation: CASSTTNAVETQYF.

With respect to this clone: At one boundary the junction diverges from the germline segment, which might be a read error. The chain recombines TRBV19 with TRBJ1-1; D is unresolved. Germline CDR1 reads LNHDA; CDR2 reads SQIVND (reference sequence). The CDR3 totals 14 residues. DNA of the CDR3: TGTGCCAGTAGTATGCGAACGGGGAACGCTGAAGCTTTCTTT. It codes for CASSMRTGNAEAFF.

J is TRBJ1-2 and V is TRBV7-9; 8 positions agree with TRBD1. The CDR3 has 14 residues. Losses at the gene ends were 5 bases for V and 8 bases for J; bases not matched to a gene: 10. Germline CDR1 and CDR2: SEHNR and FQNEAQ (reference sequence). CDR3 nucleotide sequence: TGTGCCAGCAGCCGCGGGCAGGGGGCTTGGGGCTACACCTTC. Its translation: CASSRGQGAWGYTF.

The chain has TRBV28 and TRBJ1-4, with D unresolved. The CDR3 spans 14 residues. The V end was cut by 4 bases, the J end by 2 bases, with 8 bases between. Germline assignment: CDR1 MDHEN and CDR2 SYDVKM. Written as DNA, the CDR3 is TGTGCCAGCAGTTATTCCTCGACTAATGAAAAACTGTTTTTT. The encoded protein is CASSYSSTNEKLFF.

This sequence joins TRBV21-1 and TRBJ2-7; TRBD2, the table's D call, was not compared with the DNA. TRBV21-1 is a pseudogene segment. The CDR3 totals 10 residues. DNA for the CDR3: TGTGCCAGCAGCAAGCGCGAGCAGTACTTC. Protein sequence: CASSKREQYF.

CDR3 nucleotide sequence: TGTGCCAGCAGCTACAGACTAGAATGGGCCTACAATGAGCAGTTCTTC. This translates into CASSYRLEWAYNEQFF. The chain uses TRBV11-2 and TRBJ2-1; TRBD2 might be the D (6 bases). This CDR3 is built from 16 residues. The germline CDR1 and CDR2 sequences are SGHAT and FQNNGV. The V gene lost 4 bases and the J gene lost 2 bases, with 15 bases spanning the gap.

The rearrangement links TRBV6-1 to TRBJ1-2; D remains ambiguous. Germline assignment: CDR1 MNHNS and CDR2 SASEGT. The CDR3 sequence is 14 residues long. V was trimmed by 1 base and J by 3 bases, leaving 9 bases between them. The CDR3, as DNA: TGTGCCAGCAGTGAAGATAACGGATACTATGGCTACACCTTC. Translation gives CASSEDNGYYGYTF.

The chain has TRBV30 and TRBJ2-7; 13 nucleotides line up with TRBD2. V was clipped by 3 bases and J by 0 bases; unmatched bases: 2. The CDR3 extends over 15 amino acids. From germline, CDR1 is GTSNPN and CDR2 SVGIG (reference sequence). CDR3 loop: CAWRGLAGSSYEQYF. The CDR3 region has the DNA TGTGCCTGGAGGGGACTAGCGGGGAGCTCCTACGAGCAGTACTTC.

This clone was picked up one time. The J gene is TRBJ1-1, the V gene TRBV7-6, with unresolved D. The V and J ends lost 3 bases and 1 base respectively, with 9 bases between them. CDR1 and CDR2 (germline): SGHVS, FNYEAQ. The CDR3 spans 14 residues. CDR3 in amino acids: CASSFREKNTEAFF. In DNA, the CDR3 is TGTGCCAGCAGCTTTCGGGAAAAGAACACTGAAGCTTTCTTT.